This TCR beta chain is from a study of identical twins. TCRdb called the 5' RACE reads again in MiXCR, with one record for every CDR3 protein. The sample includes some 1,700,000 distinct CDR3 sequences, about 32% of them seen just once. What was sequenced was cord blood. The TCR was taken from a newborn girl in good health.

CDR3 amino acids: CASSLEREGIPNTEAFF. In nucleotides, the CDR3 is TGTGCCAGCAGTTTAGAGAGAGAGGGTATACCGAACACTGAAGCTTTCTTT. The genes are TRBV28 and TRBJ1-1; D not certain. The V gene's germline CDR1 is MDHEN and CDR2 SYDVKM. The CDR3 contains 17 residues. The V and J ends lost 2 bases and 1 base respectively, with 17 bases between them. The variable domain in full, with the rest retrieved from reference TRBV28 and TRBJ1-1, is DVKVTQSSRYLVKRTGEKVFLECVQDMDHENMFWYRQDPGLGLRLIYFSYDVKMKEKGDIPEGYSVSREKKERFSLILESASTNQTSMYLCASSLEREGIPNTEAFFGQGTRLTVV.